The 11 T cell receptor beta chains reported below all come from one sample, sequenced in a study of CXCR3-negative and CXCR3-positive naive CD8 T cells. Findings and caveats of the study: TRB CDR3s of CXCR3-positive naive cells were more hydrophobic than those of CXCR3-negative naive cells.

TRB cDNA libraries were made by UMI-labeled 5' RACE. TCRdb reanalyzed the 5' RACE reads, giving one entry per CDR3 protein sequence and no DNA. Listed are around 140,000 distinct CDR3 sequences; 0.41% falls within the top ten. No cognate antigen is known for these TCRs. The material sequenced was naive CXCR3+ CD8+ T cells from blood. The subset was: CD45RO-CCR7+CD27+CD95- naive CD8+ T cells expressing CXCR3 (TNR3+). These receptors all stem from a human donor in good health. Some clones in this sample may be carry-over from other donors' samples.

This chain links TRBV7-9 with TRBJ2-3. The CDR3 extends over 14 amino acids. CDR1 and CDR2 from the germline V gene are SEHNR and FQNEAQ (reference sequence). The CDR3 loop is CASSLPYLTDTQYF.

The chain couples TRBV4-3 to TRBJ1-1; the D call of TRBD1 rests on TCRdb alone, since no DNA is present to check it. Germline lookup yields CDR1 LGHNA and CDR2 YSLEER. The CDR3 is made up of 16 amino acids. CDR3 protein: CASSQDLFQTDTEAFF.

The chain has TRBV7-2 and TRBJ2-7; TCRdb designates TRBD2, a call that cannot be tested without DNA. Germline CDR1 and CDR2: SGHTA and FQGNSA. CDR3 size: 16 residues. The CDR3 spells CASSSQTYSGSYEQYF.

The V gene is TRBV28, the J gene TRBJ2-7; the TCRdb D gene call, TRBD1, has no DNA to confirm it. Germline CDR1 MDHEN, CDR2 SYDVKM. CDR3 length: 15 amino acids. CDR3 sequence reads: CASSLIRDSTYEQYF.

This chain connects TRBV7-6 to TRBJ2-1; the D call from TCRdb, TRBD1, cannot be confirmed without DNA. The CDR3 has 16 residues. CDR1 is SGHVS, CDR2 FNYEAQ, per germline. The CDR3 reads CASSLDRGFSYNEQFF.

The chain's CDR3 is CASSVVGSRRDPSYEQYF. The chain is built from TRBV9 and TRBJ2-7; without DNA, the TCRdb call of TRBD1 cannot be checked. The germline gives CDR1 SGDLS, CDR2 YYNGEE. This CDR3 has 18 amino acids.

The J gene is TRBJ1-2, the V gene TRBV10-3. The CDR3 loop spans 14 amino acids. The germline V gene has CDR1 ENHRY and CDR2 SYGVKD. CDR3 sequence: CAISERLPDYGYTF.

This rearrangement joins TRBV4-2 to TRBJ1-1. Germline V CDR1 and CDR2: LGHNA, YNFKEQ. The CDR3 consists of 14 residues. CDR3 region: CASTIAGGATEAFF.

The V gene is TRBV19, the J gene TRBJ2-1; TCRdb reports TRBD1, a call that lacks DNA to check it against. Germline assignment: CDR1 LNHDA and CDR2 SQIVND (reference sequence). The CDR3 covers 14 residues. CDR3 sequence: CASSPRSGASEQFF.

V gene TRBV19 combines with J gene TRBJ2-1; the D call from TCRdb, TRBD2, cannot be confirmed without DNA. CDR1 and CDR2 from the germline V gene are LNHDA and SQIVND (reference sequence). The CDR3 length is 14 residues. This CDR3 reads CASRVSGFEDEQFF.

The chain employs TRBV13 and TRBJ2-3; TCRdb lists TRBD2, though no DNA is available to test this call. Per germline, CDR1 PRHDT and CDR2 FYEKMQ (reference sequence). CDR3 length: 19 residues. CDR3 protein: CASSLYVLAETFSTDTQYF.